This TCR gamma chain was recovered during a study of γδ T cells in repeated Plasmodium falciparum infection. Overall study: Malian children with intense seasonal malaria exposure were compared with matched Australian children. Donors had four controlled P. falciparum NF54 infections over about 640 days. Sampling occurred at baseline, pre-infection for selected infections, and 21 days post-infection.

TRG and TRD sequences were obtained from every sorted gammadelta sample. TCRdb re-called the multiplex PCR reads using CATT. This table has 20,000 to 30,000 gamma-chain clones, about 3% appearing once. This clone was detected only a few times. The protein recorded in TCRdb matches a much larger clone and deviates from this DNA's translation at residue 12, suggesting a read error; the protein here is obtained by translating the DNA. Vgamma9/Vdelta2+ and Vdelta2-negative gammadelta T cells were flow-sorted from PBMC for bulk sequencing. Germline values: CDR1 GITISATS, CDR2 ISYDGTV (reference sequence). The CDR3 runs 15 residues.

This clonotype was sampled from a pool of human donors (malaria-infected and uninfected, not separated). The V and J genes are TRGV9 and TRGJP1. The J gene was missing in TCRdb and was found by matching the end of the DNA to germline. Sequencing used gamma-delta T cells from blood. In DNA form, the CDR3 reads TGTGCCTTGTGGGAGTTATATACCACTGGTTGGTACAAGATATTT. Translation gives CALWELYTTGWYKIF.